This record concerns one T cell receptor (beta chain) sequence. Its antigen remains unidentified. No clone much larger than this one lies a single base away; base qualities are absent. The CDR3 measures 15 amino acids from cysteine to phenylalanine. The read is trimmed to its CDR3 DNA, 45 bases read in frame from base 1. The junction carries 13 bases between V and J, which are trimmed by 2 bases and 5 bases respectively. The germline V gene supplies CDR1 KGHSH and CDR2 LQKENI. These data belong to a study of T cell clones after liver transplantation (dated by TCRdb to 2018 to 2020). Regarding the complete study: Samples were obtained from ITN030ST, a randomized trial in which withdrawal of immunosuppression was attempted within 2 years of liver transplantation. Donor-reactive T cell clones were identified by TCRbeta sequencing following a pre-transplant mixed lymphocyte reaction and were subsequently tracked in post-transplant blood. As an antigen-independent comparator for the donor-reactive sequences, third party-reactive TCRbeta sequences from pre-transplant MLRs were identified as well. Three of the eight recipients were HCV-positive; the others were transplanted for non-autoimmune, non-viral indications. Subjects received no induction therapy and standard immunosuppression until randomization at 12-24 months post-transplant. To count as tolerant, a recipient had to stay completely off immunosuppression for at least one year without liver enzymes climbing beyond twice the upper limit of normal. Blood samples were collected pre-transplant, pre-randomization before withdrawal, and post-randomization after either full withdrawal or failed withdrawal. Of the 8 liver transplant recipients making up the studied cohort, 3 were classified as tolerant and 5 as non-tolerant. What the authors observed across the whole study: Conclusions were preliminary, limited by small, heterogeneous patient numbers and non-standardized post-transplant time points. Low numbers of available donor cells limited the measurable donor-reactive repertoire in a couple of subjects. Once repertoire turnover was taken into account, donor-reactive detection showed a significant reduction for CD4 in 7 of 8 subjects and for CD8 in 8 of 8. Because allograft tissue specimens were not available, migration of donor-reactive T cells into the graft, rather than deletion, may have occurred. Donor-reactive sequences declined more than third party-reactive ones, suggesting partial antigen-specific deletion unrelated to withdrawal success. In most of the 8 subjects, circulating donor-reactive CD4 TCRbeta sequences decreased significantly after transplant, regardless of tolerance or HCV status.

Unstimulated PBMCs, after thawing, were stained for CD3, CD4 and CD8 and then FACS-sorted into CD3+CD4+ and CD3+CD8+ populations. Randomization to immunosuppression withdrawal applied to every one of the 8 studied subjects. The Qiagen DNeasy Blood and Tissue Kit was used to isolate genomic DNA. Using immunoSEQ, frozen genomic DNA was subjected to high-throughput TCRbeta CDR3 sequencing, a process that included PCR amplification, mapping, bias correction and internal controls. For the original study's pipeline: Only productive rearrangements were retained, with each unique TCRbeta sequence defined by its CDR3 nucleotide sequence together with its V and J gene. Donor-reactive sequences required at least 5-fold expansion in CFSE-low cells versus unstimulated pre-transplant cells and at least 0.01% frequency. To ensure at least 90% detection power, minimum frequency thresholds were set for each subject based on that subject's lowest-template unstimulated sample. Repertoire turnover was measured by Jensen-Shannon divergence between the top 1000 TCRbeta sequences post- and pre-transplant. Changes in detection of donor-reactive sequences were tested with two-sided Fisher's exact tests. Sourced from immuneACCESS, this table was stored by TCRdb with only in-frame sequences that have V and J called. A share of the clones is absent; for the studies checked, an unresolved V gene accounts for under half, and the remainder has no known explanation. The D gene and trimming were derived from the DNA, and the V and J assignments and clone size from that table. The table for this sample lists tens of thousands of clones; roughly 80% of them were counted only once. 2.1% of the sample rests with the top ten.

The V gene is TRBV18 and the J gene is TRBJ2-4; perhaps TRBD1 is the D gene, with 6 bases matching. This receptor was identified in a human patient who received a liver transplant. Because of the transplant, the T cells may be the graft donor's rather than the patient's own. Sequencing was performed on CD4+ T cells from blood, taken 48 months after liver transplant. DNA sequence: TGTGCCAGCTCACCAAGGGGGTTTGAGGAAAACATTCAGTACTTC. It codes for CASSPRGFEENIQYF.